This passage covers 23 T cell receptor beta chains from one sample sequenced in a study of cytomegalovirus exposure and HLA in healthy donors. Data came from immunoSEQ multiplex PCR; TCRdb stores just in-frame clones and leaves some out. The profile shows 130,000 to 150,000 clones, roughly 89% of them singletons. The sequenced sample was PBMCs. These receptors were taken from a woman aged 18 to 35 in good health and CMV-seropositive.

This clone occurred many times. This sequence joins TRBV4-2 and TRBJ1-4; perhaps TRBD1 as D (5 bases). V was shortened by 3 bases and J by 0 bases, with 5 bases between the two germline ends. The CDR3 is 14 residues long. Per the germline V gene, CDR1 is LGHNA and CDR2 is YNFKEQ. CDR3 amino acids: CASSHRATNEKLFF. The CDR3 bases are TGTGCCAGCAGCCACAGGGCAACTAATGAAAAACTGTTTTTT.

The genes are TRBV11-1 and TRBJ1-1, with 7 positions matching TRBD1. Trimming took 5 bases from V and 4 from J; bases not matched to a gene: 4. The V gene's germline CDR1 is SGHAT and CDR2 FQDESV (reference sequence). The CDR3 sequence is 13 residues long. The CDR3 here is CASSPDRVTEAFF. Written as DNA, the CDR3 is TGTGCCAGCAGCCCCGACAGGGTCACTGAAGCTTTCTTT.

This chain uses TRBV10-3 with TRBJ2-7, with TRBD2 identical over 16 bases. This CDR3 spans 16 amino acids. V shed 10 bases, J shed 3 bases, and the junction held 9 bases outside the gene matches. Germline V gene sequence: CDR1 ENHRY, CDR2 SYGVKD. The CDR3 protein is CATGGTSGRADYEQYF. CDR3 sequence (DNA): TGTGCCACAGGGGGGACTAGCGGGAGGGCCGACTACGAGCAGTACTTC.

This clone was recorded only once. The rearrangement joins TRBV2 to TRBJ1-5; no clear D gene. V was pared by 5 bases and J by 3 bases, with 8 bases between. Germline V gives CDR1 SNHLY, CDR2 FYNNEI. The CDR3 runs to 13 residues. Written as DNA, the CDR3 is TGTGCCAGCAGTACAGAGTTCAATCAGCCCCAGCATTTT. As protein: CASSTEFNQPQHF.

This CDR3 reads CASSPEVNQPQHF. Written as DNA, the CDR3 is TGTGCCAGCAGCCCCGAGGTGAATCAGCCCCAGCATTTT. The chain links TRBV9 to TRBJ1-5; D is undetermined. The CDR3 runs 13 residues. Germline CDR1 SGDLS, CDR2 YYNGEE. Between the trimmed V and J ends, which lost 4 bases and 4 bases, there was a span of 9 bases.

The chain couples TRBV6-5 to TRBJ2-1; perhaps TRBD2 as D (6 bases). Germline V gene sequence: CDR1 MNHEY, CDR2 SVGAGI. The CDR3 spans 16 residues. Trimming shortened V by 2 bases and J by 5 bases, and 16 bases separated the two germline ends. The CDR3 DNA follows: TGTGCCAGCAGTTACCGGGACTCAAACATCCACAATGAGCAGTTCTTC. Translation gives CASSYRDSNIHNEQFF.

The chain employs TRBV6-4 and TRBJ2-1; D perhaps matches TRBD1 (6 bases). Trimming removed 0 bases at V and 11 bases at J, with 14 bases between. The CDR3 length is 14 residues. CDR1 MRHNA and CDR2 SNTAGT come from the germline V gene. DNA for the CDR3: TGTGCCAGCAGTGACTCGGGGGCAGCAGCGCAGCAGTTCTTC. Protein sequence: CASSDSGAAAQQFF.

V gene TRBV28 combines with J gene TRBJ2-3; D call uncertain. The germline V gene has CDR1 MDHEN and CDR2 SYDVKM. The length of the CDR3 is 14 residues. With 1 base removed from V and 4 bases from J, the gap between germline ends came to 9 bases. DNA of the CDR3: TGTGCCAGCAGTTTATCCAGATCCGCAGATACGCAGTATTTT. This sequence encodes CASSLSRSADTQYF.

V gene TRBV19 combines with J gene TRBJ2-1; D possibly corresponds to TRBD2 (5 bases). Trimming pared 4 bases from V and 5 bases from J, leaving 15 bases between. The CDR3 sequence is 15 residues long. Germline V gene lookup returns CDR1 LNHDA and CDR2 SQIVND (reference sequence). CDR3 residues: CASSSRGVADNEQFF. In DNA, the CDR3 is TGTGCCAGTAGTAGCCGGGGAGTAGCTGACAATGAGCAGTTCTTC.

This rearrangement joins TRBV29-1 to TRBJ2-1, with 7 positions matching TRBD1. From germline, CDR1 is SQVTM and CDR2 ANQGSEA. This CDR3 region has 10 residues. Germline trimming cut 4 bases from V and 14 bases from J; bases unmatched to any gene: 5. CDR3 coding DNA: TGCAGCGTTGTGAGGCAGGGGGAGTTCTTC. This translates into CSVVRQGEFF.

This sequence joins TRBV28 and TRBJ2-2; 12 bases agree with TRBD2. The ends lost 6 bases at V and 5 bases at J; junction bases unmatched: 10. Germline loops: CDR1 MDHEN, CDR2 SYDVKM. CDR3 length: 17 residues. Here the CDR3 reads CASRATSGSFMTGELFF. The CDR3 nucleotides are TGTGCCAGCAGAGCGACTAGCGGGAGTTTCATGACCGGGGAGCTGTTTTTT.

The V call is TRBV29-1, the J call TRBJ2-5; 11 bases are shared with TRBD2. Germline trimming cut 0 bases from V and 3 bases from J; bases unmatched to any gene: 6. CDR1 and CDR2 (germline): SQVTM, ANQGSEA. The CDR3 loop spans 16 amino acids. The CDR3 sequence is CSVEDLLAGGEETQYF. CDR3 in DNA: TGCAGCGTTGAAGATTTGTTAGCGGGAGGGGAAGAGACCCAGTACTTC.

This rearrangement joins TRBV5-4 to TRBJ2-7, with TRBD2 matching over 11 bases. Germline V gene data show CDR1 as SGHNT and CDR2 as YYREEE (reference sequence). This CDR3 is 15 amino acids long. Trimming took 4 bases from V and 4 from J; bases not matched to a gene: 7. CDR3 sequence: CASSPLAGGPYEQYF. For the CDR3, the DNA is TGTGCCAGCAGCCCCTTAGCGGGAGGGCCGTACGAGCAGTACTTC.

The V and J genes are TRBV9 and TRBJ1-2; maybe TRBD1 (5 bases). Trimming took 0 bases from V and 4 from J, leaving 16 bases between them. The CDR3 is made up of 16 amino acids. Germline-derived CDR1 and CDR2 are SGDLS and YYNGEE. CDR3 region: CASSVEGRGGSYGYTF. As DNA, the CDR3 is TGTGCCAGCAGCGTAGAGGGGAGGGGCGGTAGCTATGGCTACACCTTC.

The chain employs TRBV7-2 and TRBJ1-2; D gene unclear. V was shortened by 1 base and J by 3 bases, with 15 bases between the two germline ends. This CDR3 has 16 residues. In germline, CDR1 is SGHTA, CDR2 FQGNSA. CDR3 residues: CASSLESGTPDYGYTF. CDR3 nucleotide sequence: TGTGCCAGCAGCTTAGAGTCAGGTACGCCCGACTATGGCTACACCTTC.

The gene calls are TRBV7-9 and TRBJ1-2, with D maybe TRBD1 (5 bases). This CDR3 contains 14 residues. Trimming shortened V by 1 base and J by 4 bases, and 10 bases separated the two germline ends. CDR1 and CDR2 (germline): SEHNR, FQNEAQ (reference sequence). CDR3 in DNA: TGTGCCAGCAGCTTAGTGGTCCAGGGCTATGGCTACACCTTC. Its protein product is CASSLVVQGYGYTF.

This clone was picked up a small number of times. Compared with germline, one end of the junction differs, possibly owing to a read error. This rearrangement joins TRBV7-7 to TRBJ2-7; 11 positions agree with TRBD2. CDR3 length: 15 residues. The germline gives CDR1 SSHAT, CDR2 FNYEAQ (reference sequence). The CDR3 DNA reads TGTGCTAGCAGCGCCGGGACTAGCGGACTCTACGAGCAGTACTTC. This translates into CASSAGTSGLYEQYF.

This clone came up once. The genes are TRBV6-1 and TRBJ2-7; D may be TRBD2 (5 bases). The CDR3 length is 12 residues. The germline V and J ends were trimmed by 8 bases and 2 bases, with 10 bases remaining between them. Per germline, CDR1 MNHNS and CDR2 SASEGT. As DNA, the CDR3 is TGTGCCAGCCTCTCCGGGACCTACGAGCAGTACTTC. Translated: CASLSGTYEQYF.

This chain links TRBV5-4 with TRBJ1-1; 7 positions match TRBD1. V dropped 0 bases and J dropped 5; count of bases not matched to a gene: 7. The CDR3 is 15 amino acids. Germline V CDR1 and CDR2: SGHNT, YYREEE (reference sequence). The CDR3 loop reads CASSLDPGGFTEAFF. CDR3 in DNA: TGTGCCAGCAGCTTGGATCCAGGGGGTTTTACTGAAGCTTTCTTT.

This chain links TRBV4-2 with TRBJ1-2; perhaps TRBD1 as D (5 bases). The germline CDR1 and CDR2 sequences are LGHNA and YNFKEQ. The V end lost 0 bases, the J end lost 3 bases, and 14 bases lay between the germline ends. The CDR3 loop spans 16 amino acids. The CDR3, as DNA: TGTGCCAGCAGCCAAGATCAAGAGGAGGGGTACTATGGCTACACCTTC. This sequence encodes CASSQDQEEGYYGYTF.

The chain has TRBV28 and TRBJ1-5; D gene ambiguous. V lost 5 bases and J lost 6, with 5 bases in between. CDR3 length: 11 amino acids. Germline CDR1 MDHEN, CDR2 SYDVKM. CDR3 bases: TGTGCCAGCAGTCCATTTCAGCCCCAGCATTTT. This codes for CASSPFQPQHF.

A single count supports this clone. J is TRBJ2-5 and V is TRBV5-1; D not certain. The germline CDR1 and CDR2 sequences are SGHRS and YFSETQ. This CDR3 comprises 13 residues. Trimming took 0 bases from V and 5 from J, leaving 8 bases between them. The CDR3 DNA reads TGCGCCAGCAGCTTGGTGTCGAGGGAGACCCAGTACTTC. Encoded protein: CASSLVSRETQYF.

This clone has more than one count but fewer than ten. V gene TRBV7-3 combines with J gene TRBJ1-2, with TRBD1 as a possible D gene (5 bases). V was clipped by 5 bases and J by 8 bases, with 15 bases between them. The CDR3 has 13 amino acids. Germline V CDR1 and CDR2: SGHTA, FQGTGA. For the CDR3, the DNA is TGTGCCAGCAGCCCCCTGGAACAGGCCGGCTACACCTTC. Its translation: CASSPLEQAGYTF.